These 3 T cell receptor beta chains came from one sample sequenced in a study of beta chain features in type 1 diabetes. General study results and limits: All four CD4+ subsets of Type 1 diabetes patients contained TCRB CDR3s that were moderately but significantly shorter.

The antigens of these receptors remain unknown. The investigators reverse transcribed all of the isolated RNA, so they sequenced expressed TCRB transcripts. The method was immunoSEQ multiplex PCR; TCRdb's version includes in-frame clones alone and lacks a portion of them. The sample holds almost 350,000 clones; roughly a tenth are singletons and the top ten take about 1%. Source material: central memory CD4+ T cells from blood. The receptors shown here come from a man aged 25-45 years with type 1 diabetes.

This clone has more than one count but fewer than ten. The rearrangement joins TRBV15 to TRBJ2-1, with D possibly matching TRBD2 (5 bases). This CDR3 is built from 15 residues. In germline, CDR1 is LNHNV, CDR2 YYDKDF (reference sequence). Trimming pared 1 base from V and 1 base from J, leaving 8 bases between. CDR3 bases: TGTGCCACCAGCAGAGCCGGGGAGTCCTACAATGAGCAGTTCTTC. The encoded protein is CATSRAGESYNEQFF. Supplemented by reference TRBV15 and TRBJ2-1, the full variable domain reads DAMVIQNPRYQVTQFGKPVTLSCSQTLNHNVMYWYQQKSSQAPKLLFHYYDKDFNNEADTPDNFQSRRPNTSFCFLDIRSPGLGDTAMYLCATSRAGESYNEQFFGPGTRLTVL.

The chain couples TRBV4-3 to TRBJ2-5; 8 bases are a match to TRBD2. The CDR3 is made up of 13 amino acids. After removal of 8 bases from V and 3 bases from J, the junction contained 5 bases not matched to a gene. Per the germline V gene, CDR1 is LGHNA and CDR2 is YSLEER. CDR3 sequence: CASRRRGEETQYF. Written as DNA, the CDR3 is TGCGCCAGCCGGAGGCGGGGGGAAGAGACCCAGTACTTC.

J is TRBJ2-7 and V is TRBV29-1; perhaps D is TRBD1 or TRBD2 (5 bases each). CDR1 and CDR2 (germline): SQVTM, ANQGSEA. The CDR3 runs to 14 residues. V was pared by 5 bases and J by 0 bases, with 14 bases between. The CDR3: CSVLSGTGSYEQYF. The DNA for the CDR3 is TGCAGCGTTCTCTCCGGGACGGGCTCCTACGAGCAGTACTTC.